This T cell receptor beta chain was sequenced during a study of T cell repertoires in cytomegalovirus infection. As for the study in general: The public TCR beta signatures pointed to both CMV infection and matching HLA type. Study-level findings and limits: Carriers of CMV and the relevant HLA type were discriminated by public TCR beta frequency. Dominating the ex vivo response were HLA-C-restricted CMV-specific TCR beta clonotypes.

About this clonotype: The antigen is unknown.

Trimming cost V 7 bases and J 2 bases, with 14 bases left between them. This CDR3 is built from 14 residues. CDR1 and CDR2 from the germline V gene are SEHNR and FQNEAQ (reference sequence). TCRdb reprocessed the reads with MiXCR, giving one entry per CDR3 protein. The table lists roughly 720,000 distinct CDR3 sequences, approximately 34% of them singletons. The chain is built from TRBV7-9 and TRBJ1-1; D may be TRBD1 (6 bases). The TCR was taken from a human donor in good health (CMV status not recorded). Some clones in this sample may be carry-over from other donors' samples. Sequenced: PBMCs. This chain's CDR3 is CASTTTGVNTEAFF. CDR3 nucleotides: TGTGCCAGCACCACGACAGGAGTAAACACTGAAGCTTTCTTT.